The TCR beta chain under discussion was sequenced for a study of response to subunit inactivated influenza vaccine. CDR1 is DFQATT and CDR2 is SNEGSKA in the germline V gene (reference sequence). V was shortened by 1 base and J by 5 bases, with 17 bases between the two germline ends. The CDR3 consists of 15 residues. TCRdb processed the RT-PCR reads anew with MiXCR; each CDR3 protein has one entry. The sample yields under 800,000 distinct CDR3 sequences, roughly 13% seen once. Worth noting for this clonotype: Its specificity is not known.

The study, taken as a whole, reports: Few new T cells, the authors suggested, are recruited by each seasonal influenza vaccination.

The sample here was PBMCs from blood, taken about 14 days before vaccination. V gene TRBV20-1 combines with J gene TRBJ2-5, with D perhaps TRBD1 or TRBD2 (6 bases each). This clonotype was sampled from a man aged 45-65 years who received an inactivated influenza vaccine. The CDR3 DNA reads TGCAGTGCTAGAGGGGTGAGGGGGGCAGGGGAGACCCAGTACTTC. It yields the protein CSARGVRGAGETQYF.